This TCR beta chain was retrieved from a study of cytomegalovirus exposure and HLA in healthy donors (dated by TCRdb to about 2017). Background on the whole study: The 650 to 750 repertoires of the first cohort and the roughly 110 validation repertoires were produced on the same platform, according to a later analysis. To predict cytomegalovirus infection status, the study combined high-throughput TCR immunosequencing, statistical association of individual TCRs with disease status, and machine learning. Along with the roughly 670-subject first cohort, a separate validation cohort of over 90 different subjects was used. The study aimed to test whether cataloging public T cell receptors could reveal signatures of past pathogen exposure. What the authors observed across the whole study: The classifier was reported to diagnose cytomegalovirus status with high specificity and sensitivity in both the original and validation cohorts. The study gave a list of around 170 TCR beta chains associated with cytomegalovirus. Subsequent analysis determined that TCRs grouped into clusters in the first cohort also showed a tendency toward co-occurrence across the 120 or so validation repertoires, and 85% to 95% of cluster scores exceeded 0. Across donors, most TCR sequences were observed very rarely, whereas some public TCRs were present in many individuals. A few of the identified cytomegalovirus-associated TCR beta chains were confirmed in vitro to be specific for cytomegalovirus antigens. The authors suggested that the approach could potentially be generalized to other disease states and immunological phenotypes. The validation cohort had no HLA typing available for a later analysis, so co-occurrence within that cohort was assessed over all 130 or so repertoires.

The donors belonged to the validation cohort of roughly 120 subjects, which was separate from the approximately 700-subject first cohort. Receptors were amplified or captured by the immunoSEQ multiplex PCR assay. The authors' analysis ran thus. To diagnose cytomegalovirus status from the catalog of TCR beta chain sequences, a statistical classification framework was built. TCRdb's version of the immuneACCESS table is confined to in-frame rearrangements and falls short of the full clone set. An unresolved V gene accounts for under half of the shortfall where checked; the remainder is of unknown origin. V and J calls and clone size come straight from that table; D and trimming were deduced from the DNA. The table for this sample lists approximately 160,000 clones; roughly 91% of them were counted only once. About 9.3% of the sample lies in the top ten. V and J are trimmed by 3 bases and 0 bases, and the gene matches miss 9 bases of the junction. The CDR3 runs 18 residues from the cysteine to the phenylalanine. Solely the CDR3 DNA is kept, with 54 bases framed from the first base. The germline V gene provides CDR1 LGHNA and CDR2 YSLEER.

Remarks on this clone: The clone's antigen remains unknown. Per-base qualities were not stored, and no clone one base away is much larger.

The specimen was PBMCs. This receptor chain uses TRBV4-3 and TRBJ2-3, with TRBD2 matching 10 junction bases. The TCR comes from a woman aged 18-30 years in good health and CMV-seropositive. The bases are TGCGCCAGCAGCCAGTACCCGGGACTAGCGAAGAGCACAGATACGCAGTATTTT. It translates to CASSQYPGLAKSTDTQYF.